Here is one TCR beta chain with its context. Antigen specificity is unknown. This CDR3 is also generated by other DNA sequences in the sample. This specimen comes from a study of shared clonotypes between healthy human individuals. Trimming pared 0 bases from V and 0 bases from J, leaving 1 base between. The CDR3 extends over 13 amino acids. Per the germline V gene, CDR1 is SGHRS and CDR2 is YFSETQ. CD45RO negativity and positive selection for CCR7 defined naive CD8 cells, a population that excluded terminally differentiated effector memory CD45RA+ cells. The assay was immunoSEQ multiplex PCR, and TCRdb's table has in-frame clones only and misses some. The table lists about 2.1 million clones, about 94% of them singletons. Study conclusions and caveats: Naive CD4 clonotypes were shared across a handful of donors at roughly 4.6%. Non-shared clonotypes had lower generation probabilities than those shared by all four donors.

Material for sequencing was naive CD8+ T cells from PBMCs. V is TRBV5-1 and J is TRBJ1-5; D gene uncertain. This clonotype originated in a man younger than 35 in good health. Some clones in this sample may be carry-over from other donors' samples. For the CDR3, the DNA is TGCGCCAGCAGCTTGGGTAGCAATCAGCCCCAGCATTTT. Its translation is CASSLGSNQPQHF.